This T cell receptor beta chain is from a study of CD8+ T cells in alopecia areata. It was cDNA, reverse transcribed from extracted RNA, that served as the sequencing template. Sequencing was performed with immunoSEQ multiplex PCR; in TCRdb, only in-frame clones are kept and a portion is missing. The table lists under 250,000 clones, 50% to 60% of them singletons. The germline gives CDR1 SGDLS, CDR2 YYNGEE. The CDR3 is 15 residues long. V trimming: 3 bases; J trimming: 7 bases; junction bases outside the gene matches: 11. This clone has just a few counts. The sequences come from CD4+ T cells sorted from blood, collected at week 0. V and J are TRBV9 and TRBJ2-3; 7 bases are a match to TRBD2. This TCR came from a human donor with alopecia areata. CDR3 in amino acids: CASSASGGSVNTQYF. In DNA, the CDR3 is TGTGCCAGCAGCGCTTCCGGCGGGAGTGTGAATACGCAGTATTTT.